These 4 T cell receptor beta chains were all obtained from the same sample, sequenced in a study of Ad26.COV2.S vaccination and SARS-CoV-2 variants. Stated treatment: roughly 18 received Ad26.COV2.S at low or high dose, single or two shots; roughly five received placebo; per-sample allocation not given. The samples were gathered on day 63 after the first injection of vaccine or placebo. TCRdb's copy holds only in-frame clones and misses some; the assay was immunoSEQ multiplex PCR. The data hold around 450,000 clones, with 70% to 90% observed a single time. Sequenced material: peripheral blood, taken in a trial of Ad26.COV2.S vaccine versus placebo. Receptor source: a person between 18 and 60 years old who received the Ad26.COV2.S COVID-19 vaccine or a placebo.

As regards this clone: Other DNA sequences in the sample encode the same CDR3. The V gene is TRBV7-9, the J gene TRBJ2-1; no clear D gene. Germline V gene sequence: CDR1 SEHNR, CDR2 FQNEAQ (reference sequence). The germline V and J ends were trimmed by 0 bases and 7 bases, with 4 bases remaining between them. The length of the CDR3 is 12 residues. The CDR3 DNA follows: TGTGCCAGCAGCTTAGCGTCGAATGAGCAGTTCTTC. Amino acids: CASSLASNEQFF.

The rearrangement joins TRBV2 to TRBJ2-1; perhaps TRBD1 as D (7 bases). CDR1 and CDR2 (germline): SNHLY, FYNNEI. Trimming stripped 6 bases from V and 4 bases from J, with 19 bases between. CDR3 length: 16 amino acids. The CDR3, as DNA: TGTGCCAGCAGGGGGGGAATTGGGACAGAGTACAATGAGCAGTTCTTC. Amino acids: CASRGGIGTEYNEQFF.

This chain joins TRBV24-1 and TRBJ2-7; 8 bases are shared with TRBD2. The CDR3 sequence is 14 residues long. J was trimmed by 0 bases and V by 5 bases; bases with no gene match: 2. Germline assignment: CDR1 KGHDR and CDR2 SFDVKD. Here the CDR3 DNA reads TGTGCCACCAGTGCGGGGGGGAGCTCCTACGAGCAGTACTTC. Translating it yields CATSAGGSSYEQYF.

CDR3 in DNA: TGTGCCAGCAGAAATAACAATGAGCAGTTCTTC. Translated, it gives CASRNNNEQFF. The chain recombines TRBV6-5 with TRBJ2-1; no clear D. The CDR3 consists of 11 residues. Between the trimmed V and J ends, which lost 6 bases and 5 bases, there was a span of 5 bases. Germline CDR1 MNHEY, CDR2 SVGAGI.